This entry lists 21 T cell receptor beta chains sequenced from one sample in a study of T cell changes during pregnancy in multiple sclerosis. Libraries were prepared by immunoSEQ multiplex PCR; TCRdb keeps only in-frame clonotypes and omits some of them. The table includes tens of thousands of clones, over 75% detected once. This sample comprised peripheral blood, obtained after pregnancy. The receptors stem from a female donor with multiple sclerosis, enrolled in a pregnancy study.

The chain couples TRBV5-5 to TRBJ1-1; D is unresolved. Looked up from germline, CDR1 is SGHKS and CDR2 is YYEKEE (reference sequence). The CDR3 contains 13 residues. The germline V and J ends were trimmed by 4 bases and 4 bases, with 11 bases remaining between them. The CDR3 DNA follows: TGTGCCAGCAGCCTGACGGGGTTCACTGAAGCTTTCTTT. This encodes CASSLTGFTEAFF.

V usage is TRBV10-2 and J usage is TRBJ2-7; 7 bases are shared with TRBD1. Germline-derived CDR1 and CDR2 are WSHSY and SAAADI. V was pared by 4 bases and J by 0 bases, with 6 bases of the junction left unmatched. This CDR3 spans 15 amino acids. Written as DNA, the CDR3 is TGCGCCAGCAGTGCACAGGGGCGAAGCTCCTACGAGCAGTACTTC. Encoded protein: CASSAQGRSSYEQYF.

V and J are TRBV4-1 and TRBJ2-5, with TRBD1 identical over 7 bases. The CDR3 covers 16 residues. Germline trimming cut 1 base from V and 5 bases from J; bases unmatched to any gene: 10. Germline V gene data show CDR1 as MGHRA and CDR2 as YSYEKL. The CDR3 is CASSQVKGAIVETQYF. The CDR3 DNA reads TGCGCCAGCAGCCAAGTGAAGGGGGCCATTGTGGAGACCCAGTACTTC.

The chain is built from TRBV4-3 and TRBJ1-1; D is undetermined. The CDR3 spans 15 residues. CDR1 is LGHNA, CDR2 YSLEER, per germline. Trimming cost V 0 bases and J 3 bases, with 11 bases left between them. The CDR3 region has the DNA TGCGCCAGCAGCCAAGAGTGGAGGGAGGACACTGAAGCTTTCTTT. Its translation is CASSQEWREDTEAFF.

The chain joins TRBV7-9 to TRBJ2-3; perhaps TRBD1 as D (5 bases). Germline V gene sequence: CDR1 SEHNR, CDR2 FQNEAQ (reference sequence). This CDR3 has 15 amino acids. V was trimmed by 1 base and J by 4 bases, leaving 12 bases between them. CDR3 sequence (DNA): TGTGCCAGCAGCTTAGAAGGAGTAGGGGCAGATACGCAGTATTTT. Translated, it gives CASSLEGVGADTQYF.

V is TRBV10-1 and J is TRBJ1-1, with D possibly TRBD1 on 6 matching bases. This CDR3 is built from 15 residues. Germline lookup yields CDR1 WNHNN and CDR2 SYGVQD (reference sequence). V gave up 7 bases and J gave up 5 bases, with 20 bases separating them. Here the CDR3 DNA reads TGCGCCAGCAAAAGTGCCATGGGGGCCGGTACTGAAGCTTTCTTT. As protein: CASKSAMGAGTEAFF.

In DNA, the CDR3 is TGTGCCAGCAGTGTTAACAGGGACAATCAGCCCCAGCATTTT. It specifies CASSVNRDNQPQHF. The chain couples TRBV6-1 to TRBJ1-5; a possible D gene is TRBD1 (6 bases). The CDR3 runs to 14 residues. Germline loops: CDR1 MNHNS, CDR2 SASEGT. V was pared by 4 bases and J by 3 bases, with 10 bases between.

This chain uses TRBV4-3 with TRBJ1-1; D is undetermined. From germline, CDR1 is LGHNA and CDR2 YSLEER. CDR3 length: 13 residues. V gave up 0 bases and J gave up 7 bases, with 9 bases separating them. CDR3 coding DNA: TGCGCCAGCAGCCAAGAAGGCGGCAGTGAAGCTTTCTTT. Its translation: CASSQEGGSEAFF.

The chain joins TRBV2 to TRBJ1-1; D is unresolved. V was pared by 5 bases and J by 1 base, with 11 bases between. The CDR3 contains 14 residues. Germline V gives CDR1 SNHLY, CDR2 FYNNEI. The CDR3 loop is CASSLMGENTEAFF. The CDR3, as DNA: TGTGCCAGCAGTTTAATGGGAGAGAACACTGAAGCTTTCTTT.

This rearrangement joins TRBV5-1 to TRBJ1-2; 7 bases fit TRBD1. The CDR3 extends over 15 amino acids. Germline V lookup: CDR1 SGHRS, CDR2 YFSETQ. With V trimmed by 7 bases and J by 4 bases, 13 bases remained unmatched. In nucleotides, the CDR3 is TGCGCCAGCGGGGGGAAGGAACAGGGGCTCTATGGCTACACCTTC. Protein product: CASGGKEQGLYGYTF.

V is TRBV28 and J is TRBJ1-2; 7 nucleotides match TRBD1. CDR1 and CDR2 (germline): MDHEN, SYDVKM. This CDR3 comprises 14 residues. The J segment lost 2 bases and the V segment lost 6 bases, leaving 6 bases of the junction unmatched. This CDR3 reads CASRLPGQNYGYTF. CDR3 DNA: TGTGCCAGCAGGCTCCCGGGACAGAACTATGGCTACACCTTC.

This sequence joins TRBV9 and TRBJ2-7; weak D call: TRBD2 (6 bases). Trimming took off 3 bases at V and 0 bases at J, with 10 bases between the two ends. The length of the CDR3 is 14 residues. Germline V gene lookup returns CDR1 SGDLS and CDR2 YYNGEE. CDR3 residues: CASSASGVSYEQYF. DNA for the CDR3: TGTGCCAGCAGCGCTTCGGGGGTCTCCTACGAGCAGTACTTC.

V gene TRBV7-9 combines with J gene TRBJ1-1; D call uncertain. The germline CDR1 and CDR2 sequences are SEHNR and FQNEAQ (reference sequence). V was clipped by 3 bases and J by 6 bases, with 14 bases between them. This CDR3 has 14 amino acids. CDR3 DNA: TGTGCCAGCAGCTTCAGAGAGGCCCTAGCTGAAGCTTTCTTT. Translation: CASSFREALAEAFF. Drawing the rest from reference TRBV7-9 and TRBJ1-1, the complete variable domain is DTGVSQNPRHKITKRGQNVTFRCDPISEHNRLYWYRQTLGQGPEFLTYFQNEAQLEKSRLLSDRFSAERPKGSFSTLEIQRTEQGDSAMYLCASSFREALAEAFFGQGTRLTVV.

The chain recombines TRBV7-2 with TRBJ1-5, with a weak D call TRBD1 (5 bases). CDR1 is SGHTA, CDR2 FQGNSA, per germline. V was clipped by 3 bases and J by 3 bases, with 24 bases between them. The CDR3 runs 19 residues. DNA for the CDR3: TGTGCCAGCAGCTTGGGAGGGAGGGGAAGGGTTGGTTACAATCAGCCCCAGCATTTT. Amino acid sequence: CASSLGGRGRVGYNQPQHF.

This clone has just a few counts. The V gene is TRBV7-2, the J gene TRBJ1-6, with 7 bases identical to TRBD1. CDR1 is SGHTA and CDR2 is FQGNSA in the germline V gene. The CDR3 is 15 amino acids. With 2 bases clipped from V and 5 bases from J, the junction kept 3 bases outside the gene matches. CDR3 DNA: TGTGCCAGCAGCTTACGTGGGACAGATAATTCACCCCTCCACTTT. Its protein is CASSLRGTDNSPLHF.

The J gene is TRBJ1-5, the V gene TRBV5-6, with D perhaps TRBD1 (6 bases). The CDR3 runs to 14 residues. V dropped 2 bases and J dropped 3 bases, with 9 bases sitting between them. Germline loops: CDR1 SGHDT, CDR2 YYEEEE. CDR3 DNA sequence: TGTGCCAGCAGCTTCGCGGGGGCCAATCAGCCCCAGCATTTT. Protein product: CASSFAGANQPQHF. Looking up the rest from reference TRBV5-6 and TRBJ1-5 gives the full variable domain: DAGVTQSPTHLIKTRGQQVTLRCSPKSGHDTVSWYQQALGQGPQFIFQYYEEEERQRGNFPDRFSGHQFPNYSSELNVNALLLGDSALYLCASSFAGANQPQHFGDGTRLSIL.

This chain connects TRBV5-1 to TRBJ2-7; possibly TRBD2 for D (5 bases). V lost 6 bases to trimming and J lost 0 bases, with 7 bases between them. This CDR3 comprises 12 residues. CDR1 SGHRS and CDR2 YFSETQ come from the germline V gene. This chain's CDR3 is CASTDSSYEQYF. Written as DNA, the CDR3 is TGCGCCAGCACGGACTCCTCCTACGAGCAGTACTTC.

The chain carries TRBV5-6 and TRBJ1-6; D remains unclear. Germline V gene lookup returns CDR1 SGHDT and CDR2 YYEEEE. Between the trimmed V and J ends, which lost 1 base and 8 bases, there was a span of 10 bases. This CDR3 contains 14 residues. The chain's CDR3 is CASSLNKFYSPLHF. CDR3 DNA: TGTGCCAGCAGCTTGAACAAGTTTTATTCACCCCTCCACTTT.

The chain employs TRBV7-3 and TRBJ2-4; 7 nucleotides match TRBD1. The germline V gene encodes CDR1 SGHTA and CDR2 FQGTGA. V dropped 6 bases and J dropped 4; count of bases not matched to a gene: 9. There are 15 residues in the CDR3. The CDR3 DNA reads as TGTGCCAGCAGTTTATCCGGGACAGAGAAAAACATTCAGTACTTC. It encodes CASSLSGTEKNIQYF.

The chain employs TRBV19 and TRBJ1-1, with D possibly TRBD1 on 6 matching bases. In germline, CDR1 is LNHDA, CDR2 SQIVND (reference sequence). The V and J ends lost 6 bases and 4 bases respectively, with 15 bases between them. The CDR3 has 14 residues. The CDR3 nucleotides are TGTGCCAGTAGGTGGTCAGGGGCGGCCACTGAAGCTTTCTTT. Amino acid sequence: CASRWSGAATEAFF.

The CDR3 is CASSDRGRYGYTF. The CDR3 coding sequence is TGTGCCAGCAGCGACAGGGGAAGGTATGGCTACACCTTC. V usage is TRBV7-9 and J usage is TRBJ1-2, with 8 nucleotides matching TRBD1. Germline V gene data show CDR1 as SEHNR and CDR2 as FQNEAQ (reference sequence). V trimming: 5 bases; J trimming: 5 bases; junction bases outside the gene matches: 4. The CDR3 has 13 amino acids.